The next 13 T cell receptor beta chains were all read from a single sample in a study of T cell responses to AZD1222 COVID-19 vaccine. Clones were read by immunoSEQ multiplex PCR, and TCRdb kept only the in-frame ones, dropping some. The sample has roughly 140,000 clones, 90% to 95% seen once. The sample was peripheral blood, taken after recovery from COVID-19. These TCRs come from an adult who had recovered from COVID-19.

This chain links TRBV18 with TRBJ1-3; the D gene is possibly TRBD1 (6 bases). Germline CDR1 is KGHSH and CDR2 is LQKENI. The CDR3 runs 16 residues. Trimming left V 0 bases short and J 5 bases short, with 14 bases between. CDR3 sequence (DNA): TGTGCCAGCTCACCACCGAGGACAGTCTCGAGAAACACCATATATTTT. Translating gives CASSPPRTVSRNTIYF.

This clone is a singleton in its sample. This sequence joins TRBV3-1 (or the pseudogene TRBV3-2) and TRBJ2-7; TRBD1 is a possible D gene (6 bases). CDR1 is LGHDT, CDR2 YNNKEL, per germline (reference sequence). The length of the CDR3 is 13 residues. With 4 bases removed from V and 5 bases from J, the gap between germline ends came to 12 bases. The CDR3: CASSRQAGDEQYF. Written as DNA, the CDR3 is TGTGCCAGCAGCCGACAGGCCGGGGACGAGCAGTACTTC.

The rearrangement joins TRBV4-1 to TRBJ2-7, with TRBD1 as a possible D gene (6 bases). The V and J ends lost 3 bases and 2 bases respectively, with 11 bases between them. Germline V gene lookup returns CDR1 MGHRA and CDR2 YSYEKL. This CDR3 is built from 14 residues. CDR3 amino acids: CASSQGAGAYEQYF. DNA for the CDR3: TGCGCCAGCAGCCAGGGGGCAGGGGCCTACGAGCAGTACTTC.

For the CDR3, the DNA is TGCGCCAGCAGCCCGGGGACTAGCGGGACCTACGAGCAGTACTTC. Translated, it gives CASSPGTSGTYEQYF. This chain joins TRBV4-1 and TRBJ2-7; 13 nucleotides agree with TRBD2. The germline V gene has CDR1 MGHRA and CDR2 YSYEKL. V shed 4 bases and J 2 bases; nucleotides not matched to a gene: 2. The CDR3 sequence is 15 residues long.

The chain employs TRBV7-9 and TRBJ2-7; 7 nucleotides agree with TRBD2. The length of the CDR3 is 14 residues. CDR1 and CDR2 from the germline V gene are SEHNR and FQNEAQ (reference sequence). Germline trimming cut 4 bases from V and 2 bases from J; bases unmatched to any gene: 5. The CDR3 DNA reads as TGTGCCAGCAGCTCCGGTGGGAGGGCCTACGAGCAGTACTTC. Translated: CASSSGGRAYEQYF.

The sample holds a few counts of this clone. The V call is TRBV13, the J call TRBJ2-3; D assignment may be TRBD1 or TRBD2 (5 bases each). Germline CDR1 is PRHDT and CDR2 is FYEKMQ (reference sequence). The germline V and J ends were trimmed by 5 bases and 1 base, with 19 bases remaining between them. The CDR3 loop spans 17 amino acids. The CDR3 spells CASSPLTGTGGTDTQYF. Here the CDR3 DNA reads TGTGCCAGCAGCCCCCTCACCGGGACCGGGGGCACAGATACGCAGTATTTT.

This chain joins TRBV9 and TRBJ1-1, with 9 bases that match TRBD1. Trimming cost V 4 bases and J 3 bases; bases outside gene matches: 7. The germline CDR1 and CDR2 sequences are SGDLS and YYNGEE. The CDR3 sequence is 15 residues long. Here the CDR3 reads CASSSQGAADTEAFF. The DNA for the CDR3 is TGTGCCAGCAGCTCACAGGGGGCAGCGGACACTGAAGCTTTCTTT.

This clone is a singleton in its sample. The chain combines TRBV7-8 with TRBJ2-2; tentatively, D is TRBD2 (6 bases). The CDR3 loop spans 18 amino acids. Trimming cost V 1 base and J 0 bases, with 15 bases left between them. In germline, CDR1 is SGHVS, CDR2 FQNEAQ. This CDR3 is CASSLVFGGDPNTGELFF. The CDR3 DNA follows: TGTGCCAGCAGCTTAGTCTTCGGCGGGGACCCGAACACCGGGGAGCTGTTTTTT.

This chain joins TRBV7-9 and TRBJ1-5; D gene uncertain. Germline CDR1 SEHNR, CDR2 FQNEAQ (reference sequence). V was shortened by 4 bases and J by 1 base, with 11 bases between the two germline ends. The CDR3 has 15 amino acids. CDR3 loop: CASSYSTGSNQPQHF. DNA for the CDR3: TGTGCCAGCAGCTACTCGACCGGGAGCAATCAGCCCCAGCATTTT.

The chain carries TRBV7-8 and TRBJ2-7; D gene uncertain. Per germline, CDR1 SGHVS and CDR2 FQNEAQ. V gave up 4 bases and J gave up 0 bases, with 10 bases separating them. The CDR3 runs to 14 residues. The CDR3 sequence: CASSSVAHSYEQYF. CDR3 coding DNA: TGTGCCAGCAGCTCTGTGGCCCACTCCTACGAGCAGTACTTC.

The chain has TRBV4-2 and TRBJ1-1; the D is unclear. Germline CDR1 is LGHNA and CDR2 is YNFKEQ. The CDR3 length is 15 residues. Trimming left V 0 bases short and J 0 bases short, with 8 bases between. The CDR3 loop reads CASSQDFRLNTEAFF. CDR3 sequence (DNA): TGTGCCAGCAGCCAAGACTTCCGACTGAACACTGAAGCTTTCTTT.

This CDR3 is CASSLREGGPIGESYNEQFF. The CDR3 DNA is TGTGCCAGCAGCTTAAGGGAGGGAGGGCCTATCGGGGAGTCCTACAATGAGCAGTTCTTC. The chain couples TRBV7-3 to TRBJ2-1; 7 nucleotides agree with TRBD2. V lost 1 base and J lost 1; bases outside the gene matches: 16. The V gene's germline CDR1 is SGHTA and CDR2 FQGTGA. CDR3 length: 20 residues.

V usage is TRBV10-2 and J usage is TRBJ1-5, with D uncertain. CDR3 length equals 14 residues. CDR1 and CDR2 from the germline V gene are WSHSY and SAAADI. V shed 0 bases and J shed 0 bases, with 3 bases lying between them. CDR3 residues: CASSESHSNQPQHF. The CDR3 nucleotides read TGCGCCAGCAGTGAGTCGCATAGCAATCAGCCCCAGCATTTT.